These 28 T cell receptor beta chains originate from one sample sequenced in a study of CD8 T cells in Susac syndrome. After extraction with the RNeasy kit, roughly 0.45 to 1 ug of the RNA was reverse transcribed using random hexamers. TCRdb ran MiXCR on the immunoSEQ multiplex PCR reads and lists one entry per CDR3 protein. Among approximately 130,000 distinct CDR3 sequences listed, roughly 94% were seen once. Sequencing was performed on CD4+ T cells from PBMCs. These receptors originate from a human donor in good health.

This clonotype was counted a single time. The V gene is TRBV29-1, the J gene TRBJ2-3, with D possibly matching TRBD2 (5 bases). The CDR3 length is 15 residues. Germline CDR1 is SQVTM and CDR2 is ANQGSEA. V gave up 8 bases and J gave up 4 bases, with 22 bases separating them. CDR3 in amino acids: CSLRLRALEADTQYF. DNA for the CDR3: TGCAGCCTACGGTTGCGGGCGCTTGAGGCAGATACGCAGTATTTT.

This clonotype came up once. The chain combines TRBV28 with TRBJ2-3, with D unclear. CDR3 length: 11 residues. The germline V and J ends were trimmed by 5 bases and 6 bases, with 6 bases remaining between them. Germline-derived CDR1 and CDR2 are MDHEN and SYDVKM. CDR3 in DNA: TGTGCCAGCAGTAAAGGGGATACGCAGTATTTT. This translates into CASSKGDTQYF.

CDR3 nucleotide sequence: TGCAGCGTTGTTGGGGAGACCCCCGAGCAGTACTTC. It translates to CSVVGETPEQYF. This chain connects TRBV29-1 to TRBJ2-7, with D possibly being TRBD2 (5 bases). The germline CDR1 and CDR2 sequences are SQVTM and ANQGSEA. This CDR3 is 12 amino acids long. Trimming left V 4 bases short and J 6 bases short, with 13 bases between.

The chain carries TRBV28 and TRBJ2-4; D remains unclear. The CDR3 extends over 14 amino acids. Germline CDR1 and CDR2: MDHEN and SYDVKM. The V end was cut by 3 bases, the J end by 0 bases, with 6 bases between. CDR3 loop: CASSLDPAKNIQYF. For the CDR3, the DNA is TGTGCCAGCAGTTTGGACCCAGCCAAAAACATTCAGTACTTC.

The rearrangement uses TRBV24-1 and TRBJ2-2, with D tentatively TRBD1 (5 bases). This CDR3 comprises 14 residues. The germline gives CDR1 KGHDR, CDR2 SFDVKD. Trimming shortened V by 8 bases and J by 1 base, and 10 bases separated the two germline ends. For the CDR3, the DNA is TGTGCCACCAAAGAAACAGGGAACACCGGGGAGCTGTTTTTT. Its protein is CATKETGNTGELFF.

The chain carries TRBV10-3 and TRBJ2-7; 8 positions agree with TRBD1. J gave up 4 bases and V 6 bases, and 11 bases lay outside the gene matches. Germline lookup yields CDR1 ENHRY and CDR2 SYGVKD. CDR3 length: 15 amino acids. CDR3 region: CAIREDRGNQYEQYF. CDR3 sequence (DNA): TGTGCCATCAGAGAAGACAGGGGAAATCAATACGAGCAGTACTTC.

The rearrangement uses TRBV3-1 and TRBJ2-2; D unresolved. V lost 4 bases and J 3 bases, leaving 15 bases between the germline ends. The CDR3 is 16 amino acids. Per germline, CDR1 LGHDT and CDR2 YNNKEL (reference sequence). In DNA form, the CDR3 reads TGTGCCAGCAGCCCAAGGTCGATCTTATACACCGGGGAGCTGTTTTTT. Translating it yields CASSPRSILYTGELFF. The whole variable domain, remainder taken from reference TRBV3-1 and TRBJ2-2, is DTAVSQTPKYLVTQMGNDKSIKCEQNLGHDTMYWYKQDSKKFLKIMFSYNNKELIINETVPNRFSPKSPDKAHLNLHINSLELGDSAVYFCASSPRSILYTGELFFGEGSRLTVL.

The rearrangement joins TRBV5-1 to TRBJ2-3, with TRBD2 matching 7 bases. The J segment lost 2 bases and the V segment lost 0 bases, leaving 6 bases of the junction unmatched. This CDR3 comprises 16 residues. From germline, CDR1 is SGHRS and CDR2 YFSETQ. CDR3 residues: CASSLGASGDTDTQYF. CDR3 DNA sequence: TGCGCCAGCAGCTTGGGAGCTAGCGGAGACACAGATACGCAGTATTTT.

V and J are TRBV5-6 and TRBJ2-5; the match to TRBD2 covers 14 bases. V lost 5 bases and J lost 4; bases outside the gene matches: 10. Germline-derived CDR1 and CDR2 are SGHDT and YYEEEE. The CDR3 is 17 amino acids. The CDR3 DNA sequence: TGTGCCAGCAGGGAGGGACTAGCGGGAGTAAAACGAGAGACCCAGTACTTC. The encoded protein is CASREGLAGVKRETQYF. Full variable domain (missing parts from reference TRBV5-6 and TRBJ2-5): DAGVTQSPTHLIKTRGQQVTLRCSPKSGHDTVSWYQQALGQGPQFIFQYYEEEERQRGNFPDRFSGHQFPNYSSELNVNALLLGDSALYLCASREGLAGVKRETQYFGPGTRLLVL.

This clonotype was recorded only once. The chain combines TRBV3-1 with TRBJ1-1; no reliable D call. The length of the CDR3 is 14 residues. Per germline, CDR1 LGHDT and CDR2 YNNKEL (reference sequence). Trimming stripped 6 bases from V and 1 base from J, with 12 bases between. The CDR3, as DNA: TGTGCCAGCAGTCATAACCTGAAGAACACTGAAGCTTTCTTT. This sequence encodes CASSHNLKNTEAFF.

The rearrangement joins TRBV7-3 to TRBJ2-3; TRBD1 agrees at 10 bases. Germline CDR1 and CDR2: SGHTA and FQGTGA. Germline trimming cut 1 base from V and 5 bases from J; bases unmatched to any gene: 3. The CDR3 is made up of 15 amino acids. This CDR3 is CASSLSGTGVDTQYF. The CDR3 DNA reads TGTGCCAGCAGCTTAAGTGGGACAGGGGTAGATACGCAGTATTTT.

The CDR3 DNA is TGTGCCAGCAGCCAAGGGCCACTGAGGAGCTCCTACAATGAGCAGTTCTTC. Encoded protein: CASSQGPLRSSYNEQFF. The J gene is TRBJ2-1, the V gene TRBV3-1; no definite D call. V was cut by 1 base and J by 0 bases, with 13 bases left in between. This CDR3 region has 17 residues. The germline gives CDR1 LGHDT, CDR2 YNNKEL (reference sequence).

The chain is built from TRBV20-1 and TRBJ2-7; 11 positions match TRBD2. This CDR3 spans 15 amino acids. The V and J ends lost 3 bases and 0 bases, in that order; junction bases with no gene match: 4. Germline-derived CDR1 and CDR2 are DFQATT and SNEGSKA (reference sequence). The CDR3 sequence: CSASPTSGSSYEQYF. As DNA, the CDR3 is TGCAGTGCTAGCCCCACTAGCGGGAGCTCCTACGAGCAGTACTTC.

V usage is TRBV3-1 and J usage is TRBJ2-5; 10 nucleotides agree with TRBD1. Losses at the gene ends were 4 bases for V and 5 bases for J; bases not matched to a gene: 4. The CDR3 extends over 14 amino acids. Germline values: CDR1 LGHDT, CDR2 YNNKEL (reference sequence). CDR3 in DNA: TGTGCCAGCAGCCGGGGACAGGGGTATGAGACCCAGTACTTC. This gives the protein CASSRGQGYETQYF.

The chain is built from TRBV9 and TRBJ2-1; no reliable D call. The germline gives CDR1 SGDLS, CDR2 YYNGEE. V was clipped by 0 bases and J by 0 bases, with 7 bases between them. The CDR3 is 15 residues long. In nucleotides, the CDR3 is TGTGCCAGCAGCGTAGAGGTCAGCTCCTACAATGAGCAGTTCTTC. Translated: CASSVEVSSYNEQFF.

Written as DNA, the CDR3 is TGCAGTGCTAGAGTTTTGACAGCCGAAGCTTTCTTT. It yields the protein CSARVLTAEAFF. The chain joins TRBV20-1 to TRBJ1-1; D may be TRBD1 (5 bases). The length of the CDR3 is 12 residues. V lost 1 base and J lost 8, with 11 bases in between. From germline, CDR1 is DFQATT and CDR2 SNEGSKA (reference sequence).

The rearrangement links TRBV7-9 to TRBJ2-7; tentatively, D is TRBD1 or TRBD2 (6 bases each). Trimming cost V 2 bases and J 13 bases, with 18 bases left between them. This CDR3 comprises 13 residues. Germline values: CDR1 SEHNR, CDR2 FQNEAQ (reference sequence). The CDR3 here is CASSLRGTGASYF. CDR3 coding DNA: TGTGCCAGCAGCTTACGGGGTACGGGGGCGAGCTACTTC.

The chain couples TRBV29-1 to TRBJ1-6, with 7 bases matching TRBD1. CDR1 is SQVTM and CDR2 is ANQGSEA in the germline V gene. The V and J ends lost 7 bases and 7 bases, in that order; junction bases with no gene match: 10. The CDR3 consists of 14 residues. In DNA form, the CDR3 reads TGCAGCGGTTACAGGGGAGGTGGGAATTCACCCCTCCACTTT. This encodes CSGYRGGGNSPLHF.

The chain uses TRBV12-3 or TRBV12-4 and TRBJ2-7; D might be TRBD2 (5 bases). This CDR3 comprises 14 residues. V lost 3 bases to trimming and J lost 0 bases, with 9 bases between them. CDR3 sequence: CASSLLAASYEQYF. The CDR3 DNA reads TGTGCCAGCAGTTTGCTAGCTGCCTCCTACGAGCAGTACTTC.

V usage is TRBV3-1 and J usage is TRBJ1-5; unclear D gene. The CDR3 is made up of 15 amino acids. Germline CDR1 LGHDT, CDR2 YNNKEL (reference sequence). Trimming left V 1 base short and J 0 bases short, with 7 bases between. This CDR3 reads CASSQASYSNQPQHF. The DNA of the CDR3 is TGTGCCAGCAGCCAAGCCAGCTATAGCAATCAGCCCCAGCATTTT.

CDR3 nucleotide sequence: TGTGCCAGCCGTGCGACGGCAAACTCCTACAATGAGCAGTTCTTC. Translation: CASRATANSYNEQFF. V and J are TRBV2 and TRBJ2-1; D is undetermined. The CDR3 totals 15 residues. From germline, CDR1 is SNHLY and CDR2 FYNNEI. Trimming removed 8 bases from V and 0 bases from J, with 14 bases in between.

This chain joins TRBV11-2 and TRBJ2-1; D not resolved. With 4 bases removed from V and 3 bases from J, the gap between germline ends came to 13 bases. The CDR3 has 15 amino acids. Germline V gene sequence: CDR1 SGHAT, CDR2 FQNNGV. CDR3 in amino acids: CASSSVSALYNEQFF. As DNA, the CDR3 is TGTGCCAGCAGCTCGGTTAGTGCCCTCTACAATGAGCAGTTCTTC.

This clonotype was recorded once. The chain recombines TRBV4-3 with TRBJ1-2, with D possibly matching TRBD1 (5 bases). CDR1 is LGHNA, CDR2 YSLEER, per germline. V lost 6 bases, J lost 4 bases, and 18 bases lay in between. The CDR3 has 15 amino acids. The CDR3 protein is CASSSEQGDGYGYTF. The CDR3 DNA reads TGCGCCAGCAGTTCGGAGCAGGGAGACGGCTATGGCTACACCTTC.

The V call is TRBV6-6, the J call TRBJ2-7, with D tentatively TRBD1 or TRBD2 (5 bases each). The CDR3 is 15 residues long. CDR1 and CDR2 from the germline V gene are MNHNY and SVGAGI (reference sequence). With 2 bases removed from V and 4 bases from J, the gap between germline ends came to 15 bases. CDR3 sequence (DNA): TGTGCCAGCAGTTACCTTCCGGGACCTATGTACGAGCAGTACTTC. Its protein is CASSYLPGPMYEQYF.

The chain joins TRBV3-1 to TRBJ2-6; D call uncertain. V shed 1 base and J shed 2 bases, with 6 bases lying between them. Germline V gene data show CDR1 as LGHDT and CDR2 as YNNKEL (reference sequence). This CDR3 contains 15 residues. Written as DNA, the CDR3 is TGTGCCAGCAGCCAAGTTCTAGCTGGGGCCAACGTCCTGACTTTC. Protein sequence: CASSQVLAGANVLTF.

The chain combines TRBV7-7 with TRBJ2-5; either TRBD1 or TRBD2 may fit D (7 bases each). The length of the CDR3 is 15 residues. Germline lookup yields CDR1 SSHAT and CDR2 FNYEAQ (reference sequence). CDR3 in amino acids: CASQGGDRRSGTQYF. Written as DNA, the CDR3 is TGTGCTAGCCAGGGAGGGGACAGAAGGAGTGGGACCCAGTACTTC.

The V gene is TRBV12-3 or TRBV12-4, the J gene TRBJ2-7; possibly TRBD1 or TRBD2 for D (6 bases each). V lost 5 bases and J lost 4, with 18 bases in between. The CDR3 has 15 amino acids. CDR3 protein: CASSAGGSGPYEQYF. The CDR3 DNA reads TGTGCCAGCAGTGCCGGGGGCAGCGGACCTTACGAGCAGTACTTC.

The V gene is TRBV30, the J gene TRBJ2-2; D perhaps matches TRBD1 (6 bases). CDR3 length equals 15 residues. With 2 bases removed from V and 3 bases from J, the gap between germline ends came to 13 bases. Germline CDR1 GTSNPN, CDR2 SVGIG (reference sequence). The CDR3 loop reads CAWSTGTLDTGELFF. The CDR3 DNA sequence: TGTGCCTGGAGTACCGGGACACTAGACACCGGGGAGCTGTTTTTT.